This TCR beta chain was documented in a study of long-term antiretroviral therapy in people with HIV. Findings and caveats of the study: Following ART, diversity rose but still fell short of transplant donor controls. There were no data on ART adherence, viral resistance or therapy changes, a gap that limits inferences about post-ART repertoire changes.

It was version v3.0 of the immunoSEQ assay that was run at survey level. Clones were read by immunoSEQ multiplex PCR, and TCRdb kept only the in-frame ones, dropping some. This sample carries almost 30,000 clones, about 93% of them seen once, and the ten largest clones take around 6%. Notes on this clone: Antigen unknown.

The length of the CDR3 is 17 residues. Per germline, CDR1 KGHSH and CDR2 LQKENI. Trimming at V came to 6 bases and at J to 2 bases, leaving 15 bases not matched to a gene. The sample here was unsorted PBMCs, taken around 6.5 years after starting antiretroviral therapy. The TCR sequence derives from a woman in her 40s with HIV. This chain links TRBV18 with TRBJ1-2; TRBD1 matches 7 bases. The CDR3: CASSPTGNGLRNYGYTF. The CDR3 DNA reads as TGTGCCAGCTCGCCGACAGGGAATGGCCTCCGCAACTATGGCTACACCTTC.